This T cell receptor beta chain is from a study of blood T cell repertoires in COVID-19. Study-wide background: Donors in the United States, Italy and Spain gave samples during acute or convalescent COVID-19. The analysed material was cDNA or gDNA that came from T cells, B-cell-depleted T cells, or PBMCs.

From germline, CDR1 is SGHRS and CDR2 YFSETQ. This CDR3 has 14 amino acids. After removal of 1 base from V and 6 bases from J, the junction contained 4 bases not matched to a gene. TCRdb's copy holds only in-frame clones and misses some; the assay was immunoSEQ multiplex PCR. In the table there are almost 350,000 clones, about nine tenths of which are singletons. The receptor was isolated from a woman younger than 45 who had been exposed to COVID-19. The sample taken for sequencing was PBMCs or T cells enriched from blood (not recorded which). The J gene is TRBJ2-1, the V gene TRBV5-1; TRBD1 matches at 7 bases. The CDR3 DNA sequence: TGCGCCAGCAGCTTGCTAGGGGGCTTCAATGAGCAGTTCTTC. It codes for CASSLLGGFNEQFF.